The 29 T cell receptor beta chains given below trace back to one sample, sequenced in a study of identical twins. TCRdb ran MiXCR on the 5' RACE reads and lists one entry per CDR3 protein. The table includes fewer than 250,000 distinct CDR3 sequences, around 7.6% detected once. The sample was also linked to a second study, of yellow fever vaccine responses in identical twins.

The sequencing sample was made of CD8+ T cells sorted from blood. These receptors all stem from a woman younger than 30 in good health.

This clonotype was seen many times. V gene TRBV7-9 combines with J gene TRBJ2-3; 8 bases are shared with TRBD2. Unmatched junction bases numbered 4, after V lost 8 bases and J lost 0 bases. CDR1 is SEHNR and CDR2 is FQNEAQ in the germline V gene (reference sequence). The CDR3 runs to 14 residues. DNA for the CDR3: TGTGCCAGCCATACTAGCGGTAGCACAGATACGCAGTATTTT. It codes for CASHTSGSTDTQYF.

This clonotype was detected only a few times. This chain joins TRBV27 and TRBJ2-7, with TRBD2 matching 7 bases. Germline values: CDR1 MNHEY, CDR2 SMNVEV (reference sequence). The CDR3 spans 14 residues. V lost 3 bases, J lost 4 bases, and 6 bases stayed unmatched. The CDR3 sequence is CASSFGGSKYEQYF. The CDR3, as DNA: TGTGCCAGCAGTTTTGGCGGGAGTAAATACGAGCAGTACTTC.

This clonotype has ten or more counts. The chain links TRBV10-3 to TRBJ2-1; TRBD2 matches at 7 bases. The CDR3 length is 16 residues. Looked up from germline, CDR1 is ENHRY and CDR2 is SYGVKD. Trimming cost V 7 bases and J 8 bases; bases outside gene matches: 17. The DNA of the CDR3 is TGTGCCATCACCCCCCACCGCGGACTAGGAGTCTATGAGCAGTTCTTC. Residues: CAITPHRGLGVYEQFF.

This clonotype appeared many times. The chain employs TRBV12-3 or TRBV12-4 and TRBJ2-2; no clear D gene. This CDR3 spans 11 amino acids. V was trimmed by 6 bases and J by 6 bases, leaving 5 bases between them. The CDR3 region has the DNA TGTGCCAGCAGGAGTGCCGGGGAGCTGTTTTTT. It translates to CASRSAGELFF.

This clonotype was seen only a few times. The chain couples TRBV7-9 to TRBJ1-2; the D gene is possibly TRBD1 (5 bases). V was clipped by 1 base and J by 3 bases, with 12 bases between them. In germline, CDR1 is SEHNR, CDR2 FQNEAQ (reference sequence). The CDR3 contains 15 residues. The CDR3 DNA reads as TGTGCCAGCAGCTTAGGGGCCGGACATGACTATGGCTACACCTTC. It specifies CASSLGAGHDYGYTF.

This clonotype was seen repeatedly, ten times or more. The chain recombines TRBV12-3 or TRBV12-4 with TRBJ1-2; D perhaps matches TRBD1 (6 bases). Trimming cost V 4 bases and J 7 bases, with 10 bases left between them. This CDR3 comprises 12 residues. CDR3 sequence (DNA): TGTGCCAGCAGTTCCACAGGGAGTGGCTACACCTTC. Protein: CASSSTGSGYTF.

The chain recombines TRBV7-8 with TRBJ2-7, with TRBD2 matching 16 bases. V lost 5 bases and J lost 6; bases outside the gene matches: 4. The CDR3 contains 15 residues. Looked up from germline, CDR1 is SGHVS and CDR2 is FQNEAQ. Written as DNA, the CDR3 is TGTGCCAGCAGCCCGGGACTAGCGGGAGGGCTCGAGCAGTACTTC. This gives the protein CASSPGLAGGLEQYF.

This clonotype was detected many times. The V gene is TRBV20-1, the J gene TRBJ2-7; 14 bases are shared with TRBD2. V lost 6 bases and J lost 0; bases outside the gene matches: 13. This CDR3 is 18 amino acids long. Germline V CDR1 and CDR2: DFQATT, SNEGSKA (reference sequence). CDR3 sequence: CSAEGTSGGVFSSYEQYF. The CDR3 nucleotides read TGCAGTGCGGAAGGGACTAGCGGGGGCGTATTTAGCTCCTACGAGCAGTACTTC.

This clonotype was detected only a few times. The chain links TRBV11-1 to TRBJ2-2; TRBD1 matches 10 bases. CDR3 size: 19 residues. After removal of 3 bases from V and 6 bases from J, the junction contained 16 bases not matched to a gene. Germline V gene data show CDR1 as SGHAT and CDR2 as FQDESV (reference sequence). The CDR3 loop reads CASSFPGQGDIRGSGELFF. CDR3 in DNA: TGTGCCAGCAGCTTTCCCGGACAGGGGGATATCAGGGGTTCCGGGGAGCTGTTTTTT.

This chain links TRBV2 with TRBJ1-1, with a tentative D call TRBD1 (5 bases). The CDR3 is 13 amino acids. Trimming pared 7 bases from V and 1 base from J, leaving 10 bases between. Per germline, CDR1 SNHLY and CDR2 FYNNEI. DNA of the CDR3: TGTGCCAGCACAGCAGGGCCGAACACTGAAGCTTTCTTT. As protein: CASTAGPNTEAFF.

This clonotype was observed many times. The chain combines TRBV24-1 with TRBJ2-5, with D perhaps given as TRBD1 or TRBD2 (5 bases each). This CDR3 region has 17 residues. The V gene's germline CDR1 is KGHDR and CDR2 SFDVKD. Trimming shortened V by 2 bases and J by 2 bases, and 17 bases separated the two germline ends. The CDR3 protein is CATSDSVARGAQETQYF. DNA of the CDR3: TGTGCCACCAGTGATTCAGTGGCGAGAGGGGCTCAAGAGACCCAGTACTTC.

This clonotype was seen more than once but under ten times. The chain recombines TRBV6-1 with TRBJ1-6; 7 positions agree with TRBD1. Unmatched junction bases numbered 9, after V lost 6 bases and J lost 10 bases. CDR1 MNHNS and CDR2 SASEGT come from the germline V gene. This CDR3 has 14 amino acids. CDR3: CASRETGERSPLHF. Written as DNA, the CDR3 is TGTGCCAGCAGGGAAACAGGGGAGCGGTCACCCCTCCACTTT.

Only a few counts were recorded for this clonotype. The chain combines TRBV24-1 with TRBJ2-1; unclear D gene. Deletions cut 5 bases from V and 3 bases from J, with 19 bases between. Germline-derived CDR1 and CDR2 are KGHDR and SFDVKD. There are 17 residues in the CDR3. Written as DNA, the CDR3 is TGTGCCACCAGTGCAACGCGATTGTCCTCGAACTACAATGAGCAGTTCTTC. Amino acids: CATSATRLSSNYNEQFF.

The V and J genes are TRBV4-2 and TRBJ1-5; 7 bases fit TRBD1. Germline CDR1 LGHNA, CDR2 YNFKEQ. CDR3 size: 15 residues. The trim removed 2 bases at V and 4 bases at J, leaving 5 bases unmatched. The CDR3 loop is CASSQSTGLNQPQHF. In nucleotides, the CDR3 is TGTGCCAGCAGCCAATCGACAGGGCTAAATCAGCCCCAGCATTTT.

This clonotype came up a few times. V and J are TRBV28 and TRBJ2-5, with D perhaps being TRBD1 or TRBD2 (6 bases each). V lost 6 bases and J 2 bases, leaving 19 bases between the germline ends. The V gene's germline CDR1 is MDHEN and CDR2 SYDVKM. The CDR3 totals 16 residues. The CDR3 bases are TGTGCCAGCAGGGGGGGCTACTCCGGGACACAAGAGACCCAGTACTTC. As protein: CASRGGYSGTQETQYF.

This clonotype came up a few times. J is TRBJ2-7 and V is TRBV7-9; a weak D match, TRBD1 (5 bases). The CDR3 has 13 residues. Trimming shortened V by 6 bases and J by 2 bases, and 11 bases separated the two germline ends. CDR1 SEHNR and CDR2 FQNEAQ come from the germline V gene (reference sequence). In DNA form, the CDR3 reads TGTGCCAGCAGAGGGGTACTTACCTACGAGCAGTACTTC. Protein sequence: CASRGVLTYEQYF.

This clonotype was recorded a few times. V gene TRBV5-1 combines with J gene TRBJ2-3; 8 bases are a match to TRBD1. Germline V lookup: CDR1 SGHRS, CDR2 YFSETQ. The CDR3 is made up of 14 amino acids. The ends lost 5 bases at V and 4 bases at J; junction bases unmatched: 6. For the CDR3, the DNA is TGCGCCAGCAGAAAGGGACAGGTACCAGATACGCAGTATTTT. The encoded protein is CASRKGQVPDTQYF.

The sample holds a few counts of this clonotype. V usage is TRBV7-8 and J usage is TRBJ2-1; 13 nucleotides line up with TRBD2. CDR3 size: 15 residues. The V gene's germline CDR1 is SGHVS and CDR2 FQNEAQ. J lost 7 bases, V lost 3 bases, and 3 bases had no gene match. This CDR3 reads CASSFRTSGSNEQFF. The DNA of the CDR3 is TGTGCCAGCAGCTTTCGGACTAGCGGGAGTAATGAGCAGTTCTTC. The entire variable domain, with the rest obtained from reference TRBV7-8 and TRBJ2-1, is as follows: GAGVSQSPRYKVAKRGQDVALRCDPISGHVSLFWYQQALGQGPEFLTYFQNEAQLDKSGLPSDRFFAERPEGSVSTLKIQRTQQEDSAVYLCASSFRTSGSNEQFFGPGTRLTVL.

The chain recombines TRBV2 with TRBJ2-7; 8 bases agree with TRBD2. V was pared by 8 bases and J by 5 bases, with 11 bases of the junction left unmatched. The germline V gene encodes CDR1 SNHLY and CDR2 FYNNEI. This CDR3 contains 14 residues. The CDR3 loop is CASFSGRAINEQYF. In DNA, the CDR3 is TGTGCCAGCTTTTCCGGGAGGGCCATAAACGAGCAGTACTTC.

This clonotype was seen at least ten times. The rearrangement links TRBV10-2 to TRBJ1-6; possible D gene TRBD1, 5 bases. CDR3 size: 13 residues. Trimming took 8 bases from V and 7 from J, leaving 12 bases between them. Germline V gives CDR1 WSHSY, CDR2 SAAADI. CDR3 sequence: CASSHGGNSPLHF. The CDR3 nucleotides are TGCGCCAGCTCTCACGGGGGGAATTCACCCCTCCACTTT.

The J gene is TRBJ2-1, the V gene TRBV12-3 or TRBV12-4; 7 bases align to TRBD1. The CDR3 length is 14 residues. V dropped 7 bases and J dropped 3; count of bases not matched to a gene: 6. The CDR3 region is CASTRTGVYNEQFF. The CDR3 nucleotides read TGTGCCAGCACCCGGACAGGAGTCTACAATGAGCAGTTCTTC.

This chain links TRBV28 with TRBJ2-7; tentative D call: TRBD2 (6 bases). The CDR3 length is 15 residues. CDR1 and CDR2 (germline): MDHEN, SYDVKM. V was pared by 6 bases and J by 1 base, with 16 bases between. CDR3 sequence: CASSHPRDLSYEQYF. CDR3 in DNA: TGTGCCAGCAGCCACCCCCGGGACTTATCCTACGAGCAGTACTTC.

In its sample, this clonotype was seen a few times. This sequence joins TRBV6-5 and TRBJ2-1; TRBD2 agrees at 7 bases. The length of the CDR3 is 16 residues. Looked up from germline, CDR1 is MNHEY and CDR2 is SVGAGI. V dropped 2 bases and J dropped 2; count of bases not matched to a gene: 6. The CDR3 sequence is CASSYGGDFPYNEQFF. CDR3 nucleotides: TGTGCCAGCAGTTACGGGGGGGACTTCCCCTACAATGAGCAGTTCTTC.

The DNA of the CDR3 is TGTGCCAGCAGTTACTCAGTTAGGGGCGATGAGCAGTTCTTC. It encodes CASSYSVRGDEQFF. This rearrangement joins TRBV6-5 to TRBJ2-1; the D gene is possibly TRBD1 (5 bases). The CDR3 spans 14 residues. V dropped 0 bases and J dropped 8 bases, with 11 bases sitting between them. Germline CDR1 reads MNHEY; CDR2 reads SVGAGI.

The table lists this clonotype with many counts. The V and J genes are TRBV7-9 and TRBJ2-7; TRBD1 matches at 9 bases. The CDR3 has 17 residues. Germline CDR1 and CDR2: SEHNR and FQNEAQ (reference sequence). J gave up 2 bases and V 5 bases, and 13 bases lay outside the gene matches. This chain's CDR3 is CASSHLGRQGGTYEQYF. The CDR3 DNA sequence: TGTGCCAGCAGCCATCTAGGACGACAGGGGGGAACCTACGAGCAGTACTTC.

This clonotype was seen only a few times. The CDR3 DNA follows: TGTGCCAGCAGCTTATATGCGGGAGCGTGGGATACGCAGTATTTT. Protein sequence: CASSLYAGAWDTQYF. The chain recombines TRBV11-1 with TRBJ2-3; TRBD2 aligns across 7 bases. Germline V gene sequence: CDR1 SGHAT, CDR2 FQDESV (reference sequence). Trimming removed 2 bases from V and 6 bases from J; junction bases left unmatched: 8. CDR3 length: 15 amino acids.

This clonotype was seen repeatedly, ten times or more. This sequence joins TRBV27 and TRBJ2-2; TRBD1 aligns across 7 bases. After removal of 9 bases from V and 0 bases from J, the junction contained 4 bases not matched to a gene. CDR3 length: 14 amino acids. The germline V gene encodes CDR1 MNHEY and CDR2 SMNVEV (reference sequence). CDR3 nucleotides: TGTGCCAGTCACCAGGGGGCGAACACCGGGGAGCTGTTTTTT. Residues: CASHQGANTGELFF.

The genes are TRBV7-8 and TRBJ1-2, with TRBD1 matching over 7 bases. The J segment lost 0 bases and the V segment lost 2 bases, leaving 3 bases of the junction unmatched. Germline assignment: CDR1 SGHVS and CDR2 FQNEAQ. This CDR3 contains 15 residues. For the CDR3, the DNA is TGTGCCAGCAGCTTATACAGGGGCTCTAACTATGGCTACACCTTC. Amino acid sequence: CASSLYRGSNYGYTF.

This clonotype has more than one count but fewer than ten. V usage is TRBV12-3 or TRBV12-4 and J usage is TRBJ1-2; 9 bases map to TRBD1. The V segment lost 5 bases and the J segment 6 bases; nucleotides outside the gene matches: 4. This CDR3 is 13 amino acids long. CDR3 amino acids: CASSHRQGDGYTF. The CDR3 DNA sequence: TGTGCCAGCAGTCACAGACAGGGGGATGGCTACACCTTC.